Described below is a single T cell receptor (beta chain) sequence and its context. Its antigen is currently unknown. The record originates from a study of vaccination effects on CD4 cells after COVID-19. As for the study in general: Post-vaccine draws lagged the second dose by a median of 72 days.

The CDR3 has 17 amino acids. V lost 6 bases and J lost 2, with 20 bases in between. The V gene's germline CDR1 is LNHDA and CDR2 SQIVND (reference sequence). Sequencing used immunoSEQ multiplex PCR; TCRdb keeps in-frame clones, though not all of them. The table shows some 74,000 clones, with approximately 82% occurring only once. Expansion with viral peptide pools was applied to antigen-specific CD4+ T cells by the ViraFEST assay prior to sequencing. Once cultured for approximately ten days, the cells underwent separation to obtain CD4+ T cells. Participants were given two doses of BNT162b2 or mRNA-1273 vaccine. Every well housed more than 1.5 million PBMC, which grew in culture alongside 10 IU/ml IL-2 and roughly 10 ug/ml peptides.

The rearrangement uses TRBV19 and TRBJ1-5; the D gene is possibly TRBD1 (5 bases). This TCR was sampled from a human donor who received a COVID-19 vaccine. The sample consisted of CD4+ T cells from PBMCs cultured with HCoV-229E spike peptides, taken after COVID-19 vaccination. Written as DNA, the CDR3 is TGTGCCAGTAGGTCCTTTCAGGGAAGGGCCGGCAATCAGCCCCAGCATTTT. As protein: CASRSFQGRAGNQPQHF.